The entry below describes one T cell receptor beta chain. It lacks a known antigen. Base qualities are not at hand, and no much larger clone is one base apart. Based on the germline V gene, the CDR1 and CDR2 sequences are MNHEY and SVGAGI. The CDR3 numbers 15 residues from cysteine through phenylalanine. Here the CDR3 DNA is all that survives: 45 bases in frame from base 1. The V and J ends are trimmed by 6 bases and 0 bases, leaving 12 bases between them. Libraries came from 5' RACE. TCRdb shows the sequencer as Illumina HiSeq 2500. A second PCR of roughly 7 to 12 cycles was run with a J-beta primer mix and a sample-barcoded 5' primer. Each TCR beta cDNA molecule received a unique molecular identifier from a template-switch 5' adaptor carrying 12 random nucleotides. At least 3 million CDR3-containing paired-end reads were obtained from each sample. First-strand cDNA was synthesized from all RNA with the Mint cDNA synthesis kit, primed by a TRBC-specific oligonucleotide. Following uracil-DNA glycosylase treatment, all cDNA underwent a first 18-cycle PCR with the universal primers M1SS and BC2_uni_R. Per the original workflow: For normalization, 1 million high-quality reads were randomly selected from each sample, with every read carrying a distinct molecular identifier. Reads sharing molecular identifiers were discarded rather than binned into consensus sequences. CDR3 identification, clonotype clustering and error correction used MiTCR with a Q25 quality threshold and the strictest error-elimination algorithm. Lower-bound total TCR beta diversity was estimated with a nonparametric unseen species model using Euler transformation. TCRdb cleaned the public reads at Q25 with fastp, built clones with MiXCR and kept in-frame beta chains. All rows with the same CDR3 protein become a single entry with the most common DNA and genes. The V and J calls follow TCRdb's processing rather than the paper's. The table for this sample lists over a million distinct CDR3 sequences; around 59% of them were counted only once. The top ten clones comprise 6.5% to 8% of the sample.

Systemically healthy Caucasian individuals from Russia, some 36 in total and aged roughly 6 to 95 years, were included as donors. Approximately 10 milliliters of peripheral blood were collected from each donor into EDTA-treated Vacutainer tubes. PBMCs were isolated by Ficoll-Paque density-gradient centrifugation, with at least 7 million obtained per sample. Trizol reagent was used to extract total RNA from PBMCs, with at least 5 micrograms per sample. For every donor, an aliquot of PBMCs went through flow cytometry to measure the percentages of naive CD45RAhigh/CD27high T cells. The data belong to a study of blood T cells in healthy people across ages (dated by TCRdb to 2014 to 2015). Notes on the research overall: In model experiments, template switching captured roughly one uniquely barcoded TCR beta cDNA molecule for every two T cells. Age-related changes in TCR beta repertoire diversity were measured in the study by deep sequencing normalized with unique cDNA molecular identifiers. To avoid experimental bias, donors of different ages were randomly spread across the sequencing lanes. Donors were grouped into four age groups: young (average approximately 16 years), middle-aged (roughly 40), aged (about 60) and long-lived (approximately 82). Using the same blood draw, the study looked at two additional independent replicas of 1 million unique cDNA reads for two donors, one aged 18 to 30 and the other aged 80 or older.

What the authors observed across the whole study: Compared with the aged group, the long-lived group had more naive CD4+ T cells, fewer expanded clones and increased TCR diversity, a pattern suggesting age selection. Because donor CMV infection status was unknown, age-related changes in expanded clonotypes were potentially confounded. Observed TCR beta diversity correlated strongly with the percentage of naive T cells measured by flow cytometry. Estimates of total diversity from one million sequenced T cells were regarded as lower bounds and underestimates. Bulk unsorted PBMC profiling prevented conclusive comparison of naive and antigen-experienced compartments. As age increased, observed TCR beta diversity per million T cells dropped in a roughly linear way, and a significant reduction was already evident by age 40.

The source is a man aged 18-30 years in good health. Sequences were obtained from blood. The rearrangement joined TRBV6-5 to TRBJ1-3; the D gene assignment is ambiguous. CDR3 protein: CASRARDSSGNTIYF. The DNA sequence is as follows: TGTGCCAGCAGAGCGAGGGATAGCTCTGGAAACACCATATATTTT.